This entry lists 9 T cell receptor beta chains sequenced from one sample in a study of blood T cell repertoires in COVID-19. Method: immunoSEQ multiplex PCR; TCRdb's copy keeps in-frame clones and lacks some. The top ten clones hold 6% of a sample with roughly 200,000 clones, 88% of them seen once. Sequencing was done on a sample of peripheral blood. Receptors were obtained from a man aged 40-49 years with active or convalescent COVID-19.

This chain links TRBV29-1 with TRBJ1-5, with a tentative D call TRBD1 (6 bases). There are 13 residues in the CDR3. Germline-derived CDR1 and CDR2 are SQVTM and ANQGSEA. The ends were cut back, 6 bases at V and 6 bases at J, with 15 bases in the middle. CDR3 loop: CSVSTGQSQPQHF. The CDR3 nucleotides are TGCAGCGTCTCGACAGGACAATCTCAGCCCCAGCATTTT.

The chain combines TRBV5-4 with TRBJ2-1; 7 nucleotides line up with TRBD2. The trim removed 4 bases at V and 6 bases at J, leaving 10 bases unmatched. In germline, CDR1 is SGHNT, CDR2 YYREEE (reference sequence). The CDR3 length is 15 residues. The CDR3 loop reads CASSRGEGSLNEQFF. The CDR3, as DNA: TGTGCCAGCAGCCGCGGGGAGGGATCCCTCAATGAGCAGTTCTTC.

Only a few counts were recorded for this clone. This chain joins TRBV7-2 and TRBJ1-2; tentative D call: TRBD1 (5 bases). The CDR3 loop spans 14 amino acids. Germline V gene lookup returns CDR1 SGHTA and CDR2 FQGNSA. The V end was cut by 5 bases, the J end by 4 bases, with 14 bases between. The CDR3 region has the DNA TGTGCCAGCAGCCTACGACAGAGTACCTATGGCTACACCTTC. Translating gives CASSLRQSTYGYTF.

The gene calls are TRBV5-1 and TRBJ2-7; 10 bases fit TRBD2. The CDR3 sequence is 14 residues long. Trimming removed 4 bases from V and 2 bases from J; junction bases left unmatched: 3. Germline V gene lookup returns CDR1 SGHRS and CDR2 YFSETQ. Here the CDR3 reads CASSSGGAAYEQYF. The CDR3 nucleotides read TGCGCCAGCAGCAGCGGGGGGGCCGCCTACGAGCAGTACTTC.

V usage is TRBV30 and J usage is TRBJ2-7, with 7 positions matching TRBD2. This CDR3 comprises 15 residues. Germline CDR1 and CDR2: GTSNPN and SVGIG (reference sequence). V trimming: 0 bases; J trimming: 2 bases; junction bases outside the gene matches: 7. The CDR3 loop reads CAWSVDLAETYEQYF. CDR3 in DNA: TGTGCCTGGAGTGTAGATCTAGCGGAAACCTACGAGCAGTACTTC. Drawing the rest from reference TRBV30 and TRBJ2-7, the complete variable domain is SQTIHQWPATLVQPVGSPLSLECTVEGTSNPNLYWYRQAAGRGLQLLFYSVGIGQISSEVPQNLSASRPQDRQFILSSKKLLLSDSGFYLCAWSVDLAETYEQYFGPGTRLTVT.

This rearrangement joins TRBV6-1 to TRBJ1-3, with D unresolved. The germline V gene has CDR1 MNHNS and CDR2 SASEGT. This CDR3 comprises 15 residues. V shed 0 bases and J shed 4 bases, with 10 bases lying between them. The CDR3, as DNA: TGTGCCAGCAGTGAAGCGTATCCTTCGGGAAACACCATATATTTT. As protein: CASSEAYPSGNTIYF.

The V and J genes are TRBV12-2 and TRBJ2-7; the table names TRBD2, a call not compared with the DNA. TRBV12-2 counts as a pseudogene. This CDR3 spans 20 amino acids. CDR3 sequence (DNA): TGTGCAAGTCGCAAGGGAAGGAAGTCCGGGACTAGCGGGAGGGCAGACGAGCAGTACTTC. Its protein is CASRKGRKSGTSGRADEQYF.

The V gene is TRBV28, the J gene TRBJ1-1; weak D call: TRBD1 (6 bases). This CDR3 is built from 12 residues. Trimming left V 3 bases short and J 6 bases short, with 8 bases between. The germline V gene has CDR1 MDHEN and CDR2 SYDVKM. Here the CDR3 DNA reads TGTGCCAGCAGTTTGAGACAGGCTGAAGCTTTCTTT. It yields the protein CASSLRQAEAFF.

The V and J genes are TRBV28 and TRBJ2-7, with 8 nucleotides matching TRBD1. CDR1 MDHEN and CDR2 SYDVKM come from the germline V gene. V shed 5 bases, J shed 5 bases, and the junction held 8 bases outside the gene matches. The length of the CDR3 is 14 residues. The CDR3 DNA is TGTGCCAGCAGTGTTGGAACAGGGGGAGACGAGCAGTACTTC. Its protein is CASSVGTGGDEQYF.